This TCR beta chain is from a study of blood T cell repertoires in COVID-19. Sequencing used immunoSEQ multiplex PCR; TCRdb keeps in-frame clones, though not all of them. The profile shows 400,000 to 450,000 clones, 80% to 90% of them singletons. This clone occurred once. The CDR3 has 14 amino acids. V was clipped by 2 bases and J by 7 bases, with 12 bases between them. The germline gives CDR1 MNHEY, CDR2 SVGAGI. The receptor was derived from a man in his thirties or forties who had recovered from COVID-19. The sequenced material came from PBMCs or T cells enriched from blood (not recorded which). The rearrangement joins TRBV6-5 to TRBJ1-5; D gene ambiguous. The CDR3 sequence is CASSYGGDGQPQHF. The CDR3 nucleotides read TGTGCCAGCAGTTACGGAGGCGATGGCCAGCCCCAGCATTTT.